The present T cell receptor (beta chain) was sequenced within a study of cytomegalovirus exposure and HLA in healthy donors (dated by TCRdb to the late 2010s). As for the study more broadly: An earlier analysis of roughly 570 of the donors reported about 300 Gb of sequence data and some 110 million unique TCR beta sequences obtained from some 170 million T cells. Alongside the repertoire data, information on donor age, sex, ethnicity and CMV serostatus was compiled. All discovery cohort repertoires had been generated on a single sequencing platform. Typing coverage varied by locus: roughly 629-630 donors for A, B, C, DRB1 and DQB1; 500 to 550 for DQA1; 600 to 610 for DPA1; roughly 450 for DPB1. Along with the approximately 700-subject first cohort, a separate validation cohort of over a hundred different subjects was used. Across some 400 genotyped donors of the cohort, an average of approximately 240,000 unique TCR beta nucleotide sequences per donor were sequenced, and around 20% of those sequences were non-productive. In a later genetic analysis, genome-wide SNP genotypes for about three fifths of the roughly 670 donors were used, and that subset was treated as a discovery cohort. Several DR-DQ haplotypes were handled as single units for association and clustering because linkage in the cohort was strong. HLA typing covered class I and class II loci at four-digit resolution. The study aimed to test whether signatures of past pathogen exposure could be identified by cataloging public T cell receptors. Rather than drawing on any new phenotypic data, the later analysis identified candidate immune exposures from TCR beta sequences and the way those sequences occurred across donors. The study profiled the T cell repertoires of under 850 subjects by immunosequencing and related them to cytomegalovirus serostatus. Roughly 300 gigabases of sequencing data and around 88 million unique TCR sequences made up an early release that covered 640 HLA-typed donors. To predict cytomegalovirus infection status, the study combined high-throughput TCR immunosequencing, statistical association of individual TCRs with disease status, and machine learning. A later analysis re-examined previously published TCR beta repertoires from more than 650 donors and added high-resolution HLA genotyping to investigate patterns of TCR occurrence. In an earlier analysis of roughly 540 of the donors, high-throughput TCR beta sequencing was used to judge whether each TCR beta V gene segment behaved as functional or pseudogenic. The genetic ancestry cluster associated with self-reported Caucasian donors included 81% of the roughly 400 genotyped donors. The paper's findings and limits, for the study overall: Compared with equally common non-associated chains, HLA-associated TCR beta chains in a later analysis were more clonally expanded and had lower generation probabilities. A later genetic analysis associated a missense DCLRE1C variant with V-gene and J-gene trimming of TCR beta chains, and an independent cohort replicated the association. In a later genetic analysis, fewer N-insertions in productive TCRs were reported among donors in an Asian-associated ancestry cluster than the roughly 700-donor mean. In an earlier analysis of over 550 of the donors, most TCR beta V segments were observed in productive rearrangements about 87% or about 30% of the time, broadly matching IMGT annotations. The cohort was sequenced for TCR beta chains only, and without alpha or paired-chain data the features that could be detected were limited. A later analysis found that TCR association rates varied across HLA loci, with DRB1 alleles showing the most associated TCRs and HLA-C alleles the fewest. The study gave a list of some 150 TCR beta chains associated with cytomegalovirus. The classifier was reported to diagnose cytomegalovirus status with high specificity and sensitivity in both the original and validation cohorts. Linkage disequilibrium might explain the correlated functional status among segregating V segments, but an unknown experimental factor could not be ruled out. The authors suggested that the approach could potentially be extended to other disease states and immunological phenotypes. A later analysis found that most CMV-associated TCR beta chains appeared HLA-restricted, with HLA associations seemingly driven largely by CMV exposure. A later analysis reported that several top co-occurrence clusters appeared linked to parvovirus B19, influenza, CMV and Epstein-Barr virus. The sequencing pipeline was judged likely to have produced a cluster of highly shared sequence variants as a technical artifact. The 87-base-pair reads could not distinguish some IMGT-functional V segments, including TRBV6-2 and TRBV6-3, so those segments were excluded. Because counts were too low, about 17 rarely observed V segments, including chromosome 9 orphons, were excluded from the earlier analysis of fewer than 650 of the donors. The presence/absence analyses assumed that sequencing depth was roughly uniform across donors, and that assumption may not be true. Strong co-occurrence of HLA alleles, especially DR and DQ, made assigning TCR associations to individual alleles difficult. In a later analysis, around 17,000 TCR beta sequences were associated with specific HLA alleles at a false discovery rate of 0.05. The only immune exposure information available for the cohort was CMV serostatus. A further reported finding was that TCR beta sequences accurately predicted the HLA-A and HLA-B alleles for most subjects in the first cohort. In vitro tests confirmed that a few of the cytomegalovirus-associated TCR beta chains recognize cytomegalovirus antigens. Because HLA typing was missing for some donors at each locus, association tests included only the typed subset. Most TCR sequences were seen in very few donors, while some public TCRs were found in many individuals.

CDR1 is given as LNHDA and CDR2 as SQIVND, both from the germline V gene (reference sequence). CDR3 length: 13 amino acids, cysteine to phenylalanine. The DNA shown is the 39-base CDR3, in frame from base 1. V drops 1 base and J drops 3 bases, leaving 7 bases in between. In total, roughly 670 healthy bone marrow donors made up the cohort. At the time of sampling, all cohort members were nominally healthy, though unrecorded immune exposures were likely present. The donor was CMV seronegative and belonged to the group of 352 seronegative cohort members. A peripheral blood sample was collected from each donor, and TCR beta sequencing was performed on peripheral blood mononuclear cells. Genomic DNA extraction from the blood cell samples was performed with the Qiagen DNeasy Blood Extraction Kit. The count of this clone is one. Its cognate antigen has yet to be identified. Base-call qualities are not available, and no considerably larger clone is one nucleotide away.

The library relied on the immunoSEQ multiplex PCR assay. For the multiplex PCR, a mixture combining 60 forward primers for TCR Vbeta segments and 13 reverse primers for TCR Jbeta segments was used. The CDR3 region of rearranged TCR beta genes was amplified from genomic DNA with a multiplex PCR assay. On the Illumina HiSeq System, the amplified TCR beta libraries were sequenced as 87-base-pair reads. Regarding the original processing steps: Across the 500 to 700 repertoires, a later analysis counted some 81 million unique TCR beta chains, roughly 11 million of which were shared by at least two donors. Raw reads were error-corrected and collapsed into unique sequences with a nearest-neighbor algorithm that merged closely related sequences to remove PCR and sequencing errors. V, D and J gene segments were assigned by aligning CDR3 sequences to IMGT reference sequences. For a sequence to be retained, at least a six-nucleotide match to both a V gene segment and a J gene segment was required. Rearrangements were called productive when the CDR3 lacked stop codons and stayed in frame with V and J; all others were non-productive. CDR3 was defined by IMGT convention, running from the second conserved V-encoded cysteine to the conserved J-encoded phenylalanine. Sequences without an unambiguous match to a single V gene segment were excluded from the earlier analysis of approximately 600 of the donors. In an earlier analysis of 587 of the donors, V segments were called functional above 56.7% productive rearrangements and were called segregating when the between-donor standard deviation exceeded 5%. To diagnose cytomegalovirus status from the catalog of TCR beta chain sequences, a statistical classification framework was built. In a later analysis, TCR nucleotide sequences were compared against IMGT/GENE-DB human TR gene sequences so that V and J genes could be assigned. In a later analysis, CDR3 sequences and most-parsimonious VDJ recombination scenarios were assigned using the TCRdist pipeline. A later analysis defined each TCR beta chain by its CDR3 amino acid sequence plus V-gene family, and excluded reads lacking a unique V-gene family. As a way to deal with suspected cross-contamination and a sequencing artifact, a later analysis dropped 640 or so nucleotide sequences that were highly shared and had low generation probability. In a later analysis, a clonal expansion index was calculated for each public chain from normalized within-repertoire ranks of inferred template counts. In a later analysis, generation probabilities were computed with a VDJ recombination model fitted to out-of-frame rearrangements, and the resulting probabilities were checked against IGoR. In a later analysis, hypergeometric tests were used to score TCR-TCR, TCR-HLA and TCR-CMV co-occurrence, with a repertoire-size bias correction applied to TCR pairs. To estimate false discovery rates, a later analysis permuted the HLA or CMV assignments 20 times. In a later analysis, co-occurring TCRs were grouped using DBSCAN, and TCRdist sequence similarity was added for clustering within HLA-allele-positive subsets. Repertoires with fewer than 30,000 or more than 120,000 public chains, plus five repertoires with anomalous nucleotide sharing, were excluded from co-occurrence clustering. TCRdb mirrors the immuneACCESS table, restricted to in-frame sequences. Some clones are absent from its copies; in checked studies, under half trace to an unresolved V gene, and the reason for the others is unknown. V and J calls and clone size are given by that table; D and trimming were obtained from the DNA. A total of about 72,000 clones appear in this sample, around 80% of them only once. Of the sample, about 1.9% is held by the ten largest clones.

This sequence originates from a man aged 18 to 29 in good health and CMV-seronegative. The V and J segments used are TRBV19 and TRBJ2-7, with a weak D call of TRBD1 (5 bases match). The material sequenced was PBMCs. The DNA sequence reads TGTGCCAGTAGTATAGGACAGCTCTACGAGCAGTACTTC. Its protein product is CASSIGQLYEQYF. Reference TRBV19 and TRBJ2-7 proteins supply the regions before and after the CDR3; the full variable domain is: DGGITQSPKYLFRKEGQNVTLSCEQNLNHDAMYWYRQDPGQGLRLIYYSQIVNDFQKGDIAEGYSVSREKKESFPLTVTSAQKNPTAFYLCASSIGQLYEQYFGPGTRLTVT.